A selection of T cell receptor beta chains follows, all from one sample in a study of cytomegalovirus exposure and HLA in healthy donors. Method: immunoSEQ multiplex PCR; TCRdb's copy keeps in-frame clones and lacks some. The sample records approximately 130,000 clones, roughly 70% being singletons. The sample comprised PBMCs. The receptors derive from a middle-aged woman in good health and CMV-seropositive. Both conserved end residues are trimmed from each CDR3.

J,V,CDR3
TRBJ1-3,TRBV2,ASSALLTGVSGNTIY
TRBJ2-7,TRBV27,ASSLSTGSYEQY
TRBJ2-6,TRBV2,ASRGLISGANVLT
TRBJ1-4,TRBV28,ASSLPPGGKKLF
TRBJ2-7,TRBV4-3,ASSREGTGSYEQY
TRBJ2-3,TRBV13,ASSRRTGVDFTDTQY
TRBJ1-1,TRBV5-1,ASSLAGTGREVPEAF
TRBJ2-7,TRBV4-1,ASSHSEGSGSYEQY
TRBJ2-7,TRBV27,ASSPGTGGLEQY
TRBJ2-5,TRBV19,ASSLDRQETQY
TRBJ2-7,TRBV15,ATSPTSGNHEQY
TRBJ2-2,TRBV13,ASSPRTSGANTGELF
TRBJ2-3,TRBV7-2,ASSSVGYTDTQY
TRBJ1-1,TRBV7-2,ARNRAEAF
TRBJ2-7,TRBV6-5,ASTPAFMRAGEQY
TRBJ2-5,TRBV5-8,ASSWGQGGMETQY
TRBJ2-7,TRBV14,ASSQEVDFSYEQY
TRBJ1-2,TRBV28,ASSRSGPGYGYT
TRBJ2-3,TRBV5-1,ASRTGLGLAGFTDTQY
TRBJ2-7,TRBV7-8,ASSFSREDEQY
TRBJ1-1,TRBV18,ASSPGQRTEAF
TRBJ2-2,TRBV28,ASSLNGQGPNTGELF
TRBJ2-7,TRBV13,ASSLDRTAYEQY
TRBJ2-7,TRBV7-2,ASSWKASAYEQY
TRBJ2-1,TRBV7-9,ASSRNTGTGDNEQF
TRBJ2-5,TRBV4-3,ASSQDWASGAPRETQY
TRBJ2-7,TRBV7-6,ASSRAFTYEQY
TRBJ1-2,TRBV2,ASSAPRDLNYGYT
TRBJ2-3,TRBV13,ASSETTSFTDTQY
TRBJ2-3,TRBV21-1,ASSKSEGQGLVYTQY
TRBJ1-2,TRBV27,ASSPTRSYGYT
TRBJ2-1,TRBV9,ASSVEVGAPLNEQF